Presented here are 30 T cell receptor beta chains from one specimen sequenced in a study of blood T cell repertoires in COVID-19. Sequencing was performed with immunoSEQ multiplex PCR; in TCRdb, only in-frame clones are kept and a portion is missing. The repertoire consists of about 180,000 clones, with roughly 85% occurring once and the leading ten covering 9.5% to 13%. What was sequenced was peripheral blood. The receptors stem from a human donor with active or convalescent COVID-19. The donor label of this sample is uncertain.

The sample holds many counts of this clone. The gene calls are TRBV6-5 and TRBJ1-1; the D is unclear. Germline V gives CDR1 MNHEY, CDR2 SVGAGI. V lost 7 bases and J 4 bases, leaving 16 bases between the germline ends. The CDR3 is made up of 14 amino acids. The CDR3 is CASKRPDLGTEAFF. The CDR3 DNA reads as TGTGCCAGCAAGAGGCCGGACTTGGGCACTGAAGCTTTCTTT.

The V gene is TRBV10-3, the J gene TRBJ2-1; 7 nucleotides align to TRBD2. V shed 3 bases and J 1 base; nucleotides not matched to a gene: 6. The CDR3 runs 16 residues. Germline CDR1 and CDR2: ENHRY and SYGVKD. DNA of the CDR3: TGTGCCATCAGTGACCCCGCAGCGGGGTCCTACAATGAGCAGTTCTTC. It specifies CAISDPAAGSYNEQFF.

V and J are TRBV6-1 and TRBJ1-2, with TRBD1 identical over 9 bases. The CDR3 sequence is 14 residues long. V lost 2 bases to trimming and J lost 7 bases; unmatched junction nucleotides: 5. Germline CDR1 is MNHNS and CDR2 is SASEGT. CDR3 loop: CASSEIQGAVGYTF. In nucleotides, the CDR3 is TGTGCCAGCAGTGAAATACAGGGGGCGGTTGGCTACACCTTC.

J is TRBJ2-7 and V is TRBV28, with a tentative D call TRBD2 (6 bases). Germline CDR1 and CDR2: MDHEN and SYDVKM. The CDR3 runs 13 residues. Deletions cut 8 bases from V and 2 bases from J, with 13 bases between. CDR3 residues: CASHGGAAYEQYF. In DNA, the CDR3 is TGTGCCAGCCACGGCGGGGCCGCCTACGAGCAGTACTTC.

CDR3: CASSWERGLGANVLTF. CDR3 DNA: TGTGCCAGCAGCTGGGAGAGGGGGCTCGGGGCCAACGTCCTGACTTTC. The chain carries TRBV7-9 and TRBJ2-6, with 7 bases matching TRBD1. Germline assignment: CDR1 SEHNR and CDR2 FQNEAQ (reference sequence). The CDR3 is 16 amino acids. The ends lost 4 bases at V and 4 bases at J; junction bases unmatched: 7.

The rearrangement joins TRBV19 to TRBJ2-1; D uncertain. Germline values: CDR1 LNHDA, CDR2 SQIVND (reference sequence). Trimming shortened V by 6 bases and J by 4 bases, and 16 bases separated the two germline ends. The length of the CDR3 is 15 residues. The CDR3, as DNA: TGTGCCAGTAGGGTGACCCCCAGGCGTTACAATGAGCAGTTCTTC. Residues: CASRVTPRRYNEQFF. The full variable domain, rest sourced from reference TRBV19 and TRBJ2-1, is DGGITQSPKYLFRKEGQNVTLSCEQNLNHDAMYWYRQDPGQGLRLIYYSQIVNDFQKGDIAEGYSVSREKKESFPLTVTSAQKNPTAFYLCASRVTPRRYNEQFFGPGTRLTVL.

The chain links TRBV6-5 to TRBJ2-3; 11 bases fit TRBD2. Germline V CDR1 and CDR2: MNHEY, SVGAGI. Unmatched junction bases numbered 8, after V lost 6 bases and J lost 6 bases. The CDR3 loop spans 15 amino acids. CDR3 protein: CASSQTSGKYDTQYF. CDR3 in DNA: TGTGCCAGCAGCCAGACTAGCGGGAAATATGATACGCAGTATTTT.

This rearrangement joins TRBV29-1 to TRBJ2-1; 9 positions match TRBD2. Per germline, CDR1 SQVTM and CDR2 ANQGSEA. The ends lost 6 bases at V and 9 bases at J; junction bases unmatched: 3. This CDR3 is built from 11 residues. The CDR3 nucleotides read TGCAGCGTGGGGGGACTAGCTGAGCAGTTCTTC. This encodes CSVGGLAEQFF.

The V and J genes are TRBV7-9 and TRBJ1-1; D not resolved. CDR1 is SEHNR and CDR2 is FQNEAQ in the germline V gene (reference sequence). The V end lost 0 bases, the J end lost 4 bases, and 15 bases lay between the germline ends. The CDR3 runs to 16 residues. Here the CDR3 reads CASSLAGIGGSTEAFF. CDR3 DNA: TGTGCCAGCAGCTTAGCCGGCATCGGCGGGAGCACTGAAGCTTTCTTT.

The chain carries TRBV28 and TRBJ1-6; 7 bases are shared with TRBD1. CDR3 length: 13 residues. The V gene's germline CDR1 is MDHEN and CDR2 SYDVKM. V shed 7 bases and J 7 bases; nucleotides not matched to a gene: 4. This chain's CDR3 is CASKTGLNSPLHF. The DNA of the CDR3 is TGTGCCAGCAAGACAGGGCTGAATTCACCCCTCCACTTT. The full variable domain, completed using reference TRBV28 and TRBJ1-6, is DVKVTQSSRYLVKRTGEKVFLECVQDMDHENMFWYRQDPGLGLRLIYFSYDVKMKEKGDIPEGYSVSREKKERFSLILESASTNQTSMYLCASKTGLNSPLHFGNGTRLTVT.

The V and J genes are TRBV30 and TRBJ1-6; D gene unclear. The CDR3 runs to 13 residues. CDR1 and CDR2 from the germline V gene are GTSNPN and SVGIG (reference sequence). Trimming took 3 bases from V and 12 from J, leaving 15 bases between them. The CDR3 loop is CAWRRFDSGPLHF. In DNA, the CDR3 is TGTGCCTGGAGGAGGTTCGATTCGGGACCCCTCCACTTT.

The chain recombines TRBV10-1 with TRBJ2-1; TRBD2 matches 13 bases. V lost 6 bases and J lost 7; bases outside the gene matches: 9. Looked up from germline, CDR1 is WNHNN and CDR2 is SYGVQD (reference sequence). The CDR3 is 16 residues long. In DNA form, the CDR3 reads TGCGCCAGCAGCCCCGGGACTAGCGGGATTAGGAATGAGCAGTTCTTC. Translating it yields CASSPGTSGIRNEQFF.

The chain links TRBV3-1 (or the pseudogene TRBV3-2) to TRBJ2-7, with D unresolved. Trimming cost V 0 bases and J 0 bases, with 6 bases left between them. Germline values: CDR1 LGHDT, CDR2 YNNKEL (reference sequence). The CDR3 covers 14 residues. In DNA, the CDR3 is TGTGCCAGCAGCCAAGAGAGTAGCTCCTACGAGCAGTACTTC. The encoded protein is CASSQESSSYEQYF.

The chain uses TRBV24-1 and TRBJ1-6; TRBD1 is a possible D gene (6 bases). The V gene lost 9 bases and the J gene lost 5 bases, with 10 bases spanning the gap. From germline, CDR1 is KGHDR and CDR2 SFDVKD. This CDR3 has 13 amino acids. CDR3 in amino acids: CATRDTHNSPLHF. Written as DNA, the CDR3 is TGTGCCACCCGGGACACCCATAATTCACCCCTCCACTTT.

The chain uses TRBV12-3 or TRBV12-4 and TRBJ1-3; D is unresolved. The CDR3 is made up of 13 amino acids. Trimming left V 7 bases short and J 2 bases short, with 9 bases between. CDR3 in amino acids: CASTYSAGNTIYF. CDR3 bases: TGTGCCAGCACCTATAGCGCTGGAAACACCATATATTTT.

This CDR3 is CASSPEGNQPQHF. DNA of the CDR3: TGTGCCAGCAGTCCTGAGGGAAATCAGCCCCAGCATTTT. This chain links TRBV2 with TRBJ1-5; D gene uncertain. CDR3 length: 13 amino acids. Germline assignment: CDR1 SNHLY and CDR2 FYNNEI. V was shortened by 5 bases and J by 4 bases, with 9 bases between the two germline ends. Complete variable domain (other parts from reference TRBV2 and TRBJ1-5): EPEVTQTPSHQVTQMGQEVILRCVPISNHLYFYWYRQILGQKVEFLVSFYNNEISEKSEIFDDQFSVERPDGSNFTLKIRSTKLEDSAMYFCASSPEGNQPQHFGDGTRLSIL.

As DNA, the CDR3 is TGTGCCGCCGGGACAGGGGTGAATTCACCCCTCCACTTT. It specifies CAAGTGVNSPLHF. The V gene is TRBV27, the J gene TRBJ1-6, with 10 bases fitting TRBD1. The CDR3 has 13 residues. Per the germline V gene, CDR1 is MNHEY and CDR2 is SMNVEV (reference sequence). Trimming took 11 bases from V and 7 from J; bases not matched to a gene: 5.

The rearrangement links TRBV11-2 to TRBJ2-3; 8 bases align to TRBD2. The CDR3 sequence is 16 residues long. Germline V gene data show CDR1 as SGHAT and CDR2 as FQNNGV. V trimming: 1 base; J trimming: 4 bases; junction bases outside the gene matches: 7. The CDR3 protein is CASSLVAGGRADTQYF. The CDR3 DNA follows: TGTGCCAGCAGCTTAGTCGCGGGGGGCAGGGCAGATACGCAGTATTTT.

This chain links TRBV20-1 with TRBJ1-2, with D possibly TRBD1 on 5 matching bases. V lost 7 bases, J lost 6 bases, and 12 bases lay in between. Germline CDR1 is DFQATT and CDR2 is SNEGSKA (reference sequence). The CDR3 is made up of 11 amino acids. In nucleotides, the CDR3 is TGCAGTGGTCAGGGTTCCAATGGCTACACCTTC. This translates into CSGQGSNGYTF.

The CDR3 here is CASSYSGQVHQPQHF. DNA of the CDR3: TGTGCCAGCAGTTACTCGGGACAGGTACATCAGCCCCAGCATTTT. The genes are TRBV6-5 and TRBJ1-5, with 8 bases matching TRBD1. In germline, CDR1 is MNHEY, CDR2 SVGAGI. The CDR3 loop spans 15 amino acids. V dropped 0 bases and J dropped 5; count of bases not matched to a gene: 3.

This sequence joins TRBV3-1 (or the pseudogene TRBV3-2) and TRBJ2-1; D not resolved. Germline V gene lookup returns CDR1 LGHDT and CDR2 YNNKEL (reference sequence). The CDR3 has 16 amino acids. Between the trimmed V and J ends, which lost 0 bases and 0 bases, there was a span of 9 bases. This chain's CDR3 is CASSQEAAFSYNEQFF. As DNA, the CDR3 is TGTGCCAGCAGCCAAGAGGCGGCTTTCTCCTACAATGAGCAGTTCTTC.

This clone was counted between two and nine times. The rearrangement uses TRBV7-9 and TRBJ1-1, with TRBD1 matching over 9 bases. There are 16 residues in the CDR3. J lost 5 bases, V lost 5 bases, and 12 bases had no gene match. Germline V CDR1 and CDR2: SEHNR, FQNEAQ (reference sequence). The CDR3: CASSGGTGKGGTEAFF. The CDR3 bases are TGTGCCAGCAGCGGGGGGACAGGGAAAGGCGGTACTGAAGCTTTCTTT.

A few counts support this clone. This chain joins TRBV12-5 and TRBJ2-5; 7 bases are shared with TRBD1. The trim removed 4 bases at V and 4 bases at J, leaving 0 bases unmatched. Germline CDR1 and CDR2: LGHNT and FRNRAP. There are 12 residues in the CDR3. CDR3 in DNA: TGTGCTAGTGGTTCAGGGGGAGAGACCCAGTACTTC. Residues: CASGSGGETQYF.

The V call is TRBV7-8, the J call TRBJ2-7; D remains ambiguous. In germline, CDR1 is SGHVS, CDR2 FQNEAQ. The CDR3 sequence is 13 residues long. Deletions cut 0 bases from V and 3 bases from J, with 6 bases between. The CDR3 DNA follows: TGTGCCAGCAGCTTAGCGGCAGTCTACGAGCAGTACTTC. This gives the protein CASSLAAVYEQYF.

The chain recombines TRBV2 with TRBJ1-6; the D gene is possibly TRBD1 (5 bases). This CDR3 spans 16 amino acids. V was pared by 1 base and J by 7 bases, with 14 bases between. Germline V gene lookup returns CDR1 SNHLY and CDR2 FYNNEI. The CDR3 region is CASSEGGGGFNSPLHF. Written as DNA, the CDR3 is TGTGCCAGCAGTGAAGGTGGGGGGGGATTCAATTCACCCCTCCACTTT.

DNA of the CDR3: TGCGCCAGCAGCTTGAGGCAGGGCGGCACCGGGGAGCTGTTTTTT. Its translation is CASSLRQGGTGELFF. This chain links TRBV5-1 with TRBJ2-2; maybe TRBD1 (5 bases). V lost 1 base to trimming and J lost 4 bases, with 11 bases between them. The length of the CDR3 is 15 residues. In germline, CDR1 is SGHRS, CDR2 YFSETQ.

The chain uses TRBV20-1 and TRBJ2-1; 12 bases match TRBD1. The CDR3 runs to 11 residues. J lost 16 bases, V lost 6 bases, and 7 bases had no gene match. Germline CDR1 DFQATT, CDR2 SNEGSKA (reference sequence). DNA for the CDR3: TGCAGTGCGGTCTTTGGGACAGGGGGCTTCTTC. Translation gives CSAVFGTGGFF.

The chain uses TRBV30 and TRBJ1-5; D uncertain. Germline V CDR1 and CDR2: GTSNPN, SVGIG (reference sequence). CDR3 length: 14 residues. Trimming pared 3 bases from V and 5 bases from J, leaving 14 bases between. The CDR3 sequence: CAWRDWGGDQPQHF. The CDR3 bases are TGTGCCTGGAGAGACTGGGGAGGCGATCAGCCCCAGCATTTT.

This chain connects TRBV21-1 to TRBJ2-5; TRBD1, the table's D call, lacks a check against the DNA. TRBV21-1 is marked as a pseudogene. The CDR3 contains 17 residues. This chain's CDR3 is CASSKRFHRDSQETQYF. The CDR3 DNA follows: TGTGCCAGCAGCAAGAGATTTCACCGGGACAGCCAAGAGACCCAGTACTTC.

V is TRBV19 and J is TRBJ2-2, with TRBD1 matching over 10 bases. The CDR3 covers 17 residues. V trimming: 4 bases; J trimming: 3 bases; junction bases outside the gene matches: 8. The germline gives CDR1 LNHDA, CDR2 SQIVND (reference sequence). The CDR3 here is CASSSQDRGQDTGELFF. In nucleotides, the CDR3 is TGTGCCAGTAGTAGCCAAGACAGGGGGCAGGACACCGGGGAGCTGTTTTTT.